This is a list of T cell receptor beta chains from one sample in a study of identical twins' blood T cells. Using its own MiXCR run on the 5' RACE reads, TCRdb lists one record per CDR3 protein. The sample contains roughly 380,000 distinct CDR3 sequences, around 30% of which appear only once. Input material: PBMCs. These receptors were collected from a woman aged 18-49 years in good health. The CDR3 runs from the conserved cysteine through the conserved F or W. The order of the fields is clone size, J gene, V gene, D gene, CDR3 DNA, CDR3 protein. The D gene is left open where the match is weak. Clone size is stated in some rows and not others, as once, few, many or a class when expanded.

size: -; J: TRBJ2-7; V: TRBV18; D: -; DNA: TGTGCCAGCTCACTAGCCGTGTCCTCCTACGAGCAGTACTTC; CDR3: CASSLAVSSYEQYF
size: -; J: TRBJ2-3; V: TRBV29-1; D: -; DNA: TGCAGCGTTGATAAGGGTACAGATACGCAGTATTTT; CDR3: CSVDKGTDTQYF
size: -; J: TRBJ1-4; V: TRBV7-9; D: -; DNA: TGTGCCAGCAGCTTTTTAGATGAAAAACTGTTTTTT; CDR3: CASSFLDEKLFF
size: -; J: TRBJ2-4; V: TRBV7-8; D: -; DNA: TGTGCCAGCAGCTTAATCTGGCAGGCGGGGGCCAAAAACATTCAGTACTTC; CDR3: CASSLIWQAGAKNIQYF
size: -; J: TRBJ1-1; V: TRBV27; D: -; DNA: TGTGCCAGCAGATGGGGAATGAACACTGAAGCTTTCTTT; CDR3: CASRWGMNTEAFF
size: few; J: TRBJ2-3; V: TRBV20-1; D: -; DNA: TGCAGTGCCGCCGACACAGATACGCAGTATTTT; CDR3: CSAADTDTQYF
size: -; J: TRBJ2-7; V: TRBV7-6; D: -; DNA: TGTGCCAGCAGCAAGGGGGAGTCCTACGAGCAGTACTTC; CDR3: CASSKGESYEQYF
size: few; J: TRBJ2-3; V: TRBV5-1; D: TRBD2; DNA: TGCGCCAGCAGCTTGGGAGGACTAGCGGGAGGGTCAGATACGCAGTATTTT; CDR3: CASSLGGLAGGSDTQYF
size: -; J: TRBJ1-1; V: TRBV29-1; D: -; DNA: TGCAGCGTCTCGACAGGAGGGACTGAAGCTTTCTTT; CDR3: CSVSTGGTEAFF
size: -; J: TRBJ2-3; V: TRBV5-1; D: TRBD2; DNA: TGCGCCAGCAGCTTAAAGCTAGCGGCGGATCCAGATACGCAGTATTTT; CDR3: CASSLKLAADPDTQYF
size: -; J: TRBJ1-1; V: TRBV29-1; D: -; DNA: TGCAGCGTTGGGACGACAAGGAACACTGAAGCTTTCTTT; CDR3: CSVGTTRNTEAFF
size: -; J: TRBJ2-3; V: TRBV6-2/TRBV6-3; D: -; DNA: TGTGCTGGCAGTTACTCGTCCGGGGAGGTAGATACGCAGTATTTT; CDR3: CAGSYSSGEVDTQYF
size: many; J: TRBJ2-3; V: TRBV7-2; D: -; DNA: TGTGCCAGCAGTTTGTTGAGGGATACGCAGTATTTT; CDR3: CASSLLRDTQYF
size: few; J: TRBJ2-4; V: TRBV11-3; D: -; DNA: TGTGCCAGCAGCTTAGGGGTAAACCAGAAAAACATTCAGTACTTC; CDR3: CASSLGVNQKNIQYF
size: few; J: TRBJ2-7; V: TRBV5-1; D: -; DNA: TGCGCCAGCAGCTTAGAGGGATACGCGGTTTTC; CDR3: CASSLEGYAVF
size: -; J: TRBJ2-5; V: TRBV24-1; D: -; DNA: TGTGCCACCAGTGATTCCAGGGGACCCGGGGAGACCCAGTACTTC; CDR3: CATSDSRGPGETQYF
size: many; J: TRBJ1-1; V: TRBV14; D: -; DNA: TGTGCCAGCAGAACCTCGGGGGGGTCCACTGAAGCTTTCTTT; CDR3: CASRTSGGSTEAFF
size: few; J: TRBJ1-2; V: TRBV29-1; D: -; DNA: TGCAGCGTTGAAGACAACGCCTATGGCTACACCTTC; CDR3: CSVEDNAYGYTF
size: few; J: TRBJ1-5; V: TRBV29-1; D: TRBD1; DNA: TGCAGCGTATGGACAGGGGATAGCAATCAGCCCCAGCATTTT; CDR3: CSVWTGDSNQPQHF
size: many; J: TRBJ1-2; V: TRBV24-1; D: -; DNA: TGTGCCACCAGTGATTTAAACGGGGAGGGCTACACCTTC; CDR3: CATSDLNGEGYTF
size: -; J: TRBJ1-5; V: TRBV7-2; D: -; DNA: TGTGCCAGCAGCCTAGACATCAATCAGCCCCAGCATTTT; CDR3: CASSLDINQPQHF
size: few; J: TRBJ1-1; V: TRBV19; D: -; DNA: TGTGCCAGTAGTATAGGGACAGTGAACACTGAAGCTTTCTTT; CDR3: CASSIGTVNTEAFF
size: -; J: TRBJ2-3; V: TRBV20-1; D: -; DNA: TGCATTGCTAGAGATTCTGGTCCAAGCGGGAGCACAGATACGCAGTATTTT; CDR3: CIARDSGPSGSTDTQYF
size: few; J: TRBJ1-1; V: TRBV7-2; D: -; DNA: TGTGCCTCCCTAGGGAGTTACACTGAAGCTTTCTTT; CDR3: CASLGSYTEAFF
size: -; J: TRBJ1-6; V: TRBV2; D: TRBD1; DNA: TGTGCCAGCTCGCCGGGACAGGGGCTTTCACCCCTCCACTTT; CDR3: CASSPGQGLSPLHF
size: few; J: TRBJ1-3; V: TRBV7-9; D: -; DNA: TGTGCCAGCAGCTTAAGGGAGAGTTCTGGAAACACCATATATTTT; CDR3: CASSLRESSGNTIYF
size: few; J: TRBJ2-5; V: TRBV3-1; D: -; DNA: TGTGCCAGCAGTCTACTGTCAAAAGAGACCCAGTACTTC; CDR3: CASSLLSKETQYF
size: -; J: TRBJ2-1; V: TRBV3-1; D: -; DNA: TGTGCCAGCAGCCAAGGGGGAGAAGCCTACAATGAGCAGTTCTTC; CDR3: CASSQGGEAYNEQFF
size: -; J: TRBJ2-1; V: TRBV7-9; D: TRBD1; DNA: TGTGCCAGCAGTCAATGGGACAGGGGAGATGAGCAGTTCTTC; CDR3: CASSQWDRGDEQFF